This section outlines one TCR beta chain sequence together with its context. The sample is drawn from a study of blood T cell repertoires in COVID-19. Germline-derived CDR1 and CDR2 are ENHRY and SYGVKD. Unmatched junction bases numbered 3, after V lost 2 bases and J lost 5 bases. CDR3 length: 15 residues. Repertoires were generated with immunoSEQ multiplex PCR, while TCRdb's copy carries only in-frame clones and drops some. Counted here are 250,000 to 350,000 clones, about 90% occurring once; the ten biggest clones make up 2.2%. Specimen: peripheral blood. This TCR was sampled from a woman between 50 and 59 years old who had recovered from COVID-19. V and J are TRBV10-3 and TRBJ1-2; 12 nucleotides align to TRBD1. CDR3 in amino acids: CAISEMGQGAYGYTF. The CDR3 DNA sequence: TGTGCCATCAGTGAGATGGGACAGGGGGCGTATGGCTACACCTTC.